This TCR beta chain was documented in a study of T-cell memory formation after mild COVID-19. TCRdb analysed the 5' RACE reads with MiXCR anew, one entry per CDR3 protein. The sample holds a few hundred thousand distinct CDR3 sequences, more than 20% seen once. This clonotype was sampled from an adult woman who had mild COVID-19 (a few samples of this study predate the infection). Cell type and time point are not known. Specimen: PBMCs or a T cell subset sorted from them (not recorded which).

The DNA for the CDR3 is TGTGCCAGCAGCCGGGTCTCACATACAGATACGCAGTATTTT. It translates to CASSRVSHTDTQYF. The V gene is TRBV6-5, the J gene TRBJ2-3, with D uncertain. The CDR3 has 14 residues. Germline CDR1 is MNHEY and CDR2 is SVGAGI. Trimming took off 6 bases at V and 3 bases at J, with 13 bases between the two ends.